This record covers a single T cell receptor (beta chain). This sample stems from a study of T cell changes during pregnancy in multiple sclerosis. CDR3 length: 16 residues. Trimming removed 0 bases from V and 0 bases from J, with 10 bases in between. CDR1 is LNHNV and CDR2 is YYDKDF in the germline V gene (reference sequence). The protocol was immunoSEQ multiplex PCR, while the TCRdb copy is restricted to in-frame clones and leaves out a portion. The sample holds more than 100,000 clones, around 94% seen once. This chain links TRBV15 with TRBJ2-3; no definite D call. The sequence was collected from a female donor with multiple sclerosis, enrolled in a pregnancy study. This material consisted of peripheral blood, taken after pregnancy. CDR3 loop: CATSRDFSLSTDTQYF. The CDR3 bases are TGTGCCACCAGCAGAGATTTTAGCCTTAGCACAGATACGCAGTATTTT.